The 30 T cell receptor beta chains presented below share a single source sample, sequenced in a study of shared clonotypes between healthy human individuals. Using immunoSEQ multiplex PCR, the repertoire was profiled, and TCRdb retains in-frame clones only, with some absent. The sample has about 690,000 clones; roughly 91% are singletons. The sample was memory CD8+ T cells from PBMCs. Documented subset: CD45RO+ cells pooled with CCR7-negative TemRA cells. The receptors shown here come from a man younger than 30 in good health. Some clones in this sample may be carry-over from other donors' samples.

The rearrangement uses TRBV14 and TRBJ2-1, with D unresolved. The length of the CDR3 is 15 residues. V lost 1 base and J lost 4, with 11 bases in between. CDR1 and CDR2 (germline): SGHDN, FVKESK. The CDR3 nucleotides are TGTGCCAGCAGCCAAGTGGCAGGCCCTTACAATGAGCAGTTCTTC. Translation: CASSQVAGPYNEQFF. Variable domain in full (rest from reference TRBV14 and TRBJ2-1): EAGVTQFPSHSVIEKGQTVTLRCDPISGHDNLYWYRRVMGKEIKFLLHFVKESKQDESGMPNNRFLAERTGGTYSTLKVQPAELEDSGVYFCASSQVAGPYNEQFFGPGTRLTVL.

The genes are TRBV13 and TRBJ2-7; 8 positions match TRBD2. Germline V gene sequence: CDR1 PRHDT, CDR2 FYEKMQ (reference sequence). V shed 5 bases and J 5 bases; nucleotides not matched to a gene: 11. The CDR3 sequence is 15 residues long. CDR3 protein: CASSQGLLAADEQYF. Written as DNA, the CDR3 is TGTGCCAGCAGCCAAGGACTACTAGCGGCCGACGAGCAGTACTTC.

This clone was counted between two and nine times. The chain employs TRBV9 and TRBJ1-1; perhaps TRBD1 as D (5 bases). Between the trimmed V and J ends, which lost 4 bases and 8 bases, there was a span of 15 bases. This CDR3 has 13 residues. CDR1 SGDLS and CDR2 YYNGEE come from the germline V gene. CDR3 sequence (DNA): TGTGCCAGCAGCTCCGGGGCAGGGCTCGAAGCTTTCTTT. It codes for CASSSGAGLEAFF.

The chain combines TRBV5-1 with TRBJ1-6; D uncertain. The germline V gene encodes CDR1 SGHRS and CDR2 YFSETQ. Trimming removed 4 bases from V and 8 bases from J, with 16 bases in between. The CDR3 sequence is 15 residues long. The CDR3 region is CASSLQSGRDSPLHF. The CDR3 DNA follows: TGCGCCAGCAGCCTCCAATCAGGACGTGATTCACCCCTCCACTTT. The entire variable domain, with the rest obtained from reference TRBV5-1 and TRBJ1-6, is as follows: KAGVTQTPRYLIKTRGQQVTLSCSPISGHRSVSWYQQTPGQGLQFLFEYFSETQRNKGNFPGRFSGRQFSNSRSEMNVSTLELGDSALYLCASSLQSGRDSPLHFGNGTRLTVT.

The V call is TRBV6-1, the J call TRBJ2-6; no clear D. With 0 bases removed from V and 0 bases from J, the gap between germline ends came to 15 bases. Germline lookup yields CDR1 MNHNS and CDR2 SASEGT. CDR3 size: 19 residues. The CDR3 loop reads CASSEALGWGSSGANVLTF. The CDR3 nucleotides are TGTGCCAGCAGTGAAGCTCTGGGCTGGGGTAGCTCTGGGGCCAACGTCCTGACTTTC.

The chain has TRBV5-8 and TRBJ1-5; D gene uncertain. Deletions cut 2 bases from V and 4 bases from J, with 7 bases between. The CDR3 length is 13 residues. Germline assignment: CDR1 SGHTS and CDR2 YDEGEE. Here the CDR3 reads CASSLSGNQPQHF. DNA of the CDR3: TGTGCCAGCAGCTTATCCGGGAATCAGCCCCAGCATTTT. The variable domain in full, completed from reference TRBV5-8 and TRBJ1-5, reads EAGVTQSPTHLIKTRGQQATLRCSPISGHTSVYWYQQALGLGLQFLLWYDEGEERNRGNFPPRFSGRQFPNYSSELNVNALELEDSALYLCASSLSGNQPQHFGDGTRLSIL.

The V call is TRBV7-9, the J call TRBJ2-7; D possibly corresponds to TRBD2 (7 bases). The V gene lost 8 bases and the J gene lost 1 base, with 24 bases spanning the gap. Per germline, CDR1 SEHNR and CDR2 FQNEAQ (reference sequence). The length of the CDR3 is 17 residues. CDR3 sequence reads: CASSVTGRGAQSYEQYF. In DNA, the CDR3 is TGTGCCAGCTCTGTAACGGGGAGGGGGGCTCAATCCTACGAGCAGTACTTC.

The chain links TRBV4-3 to TRBJ1-1; D not resolved. The germline V and J ends were trimmed by 0 bases and 7 bases, with 12 bases remaining between them. Looked up from germline, CDR1 is LGHNA and CDR2 is YSLEER. The CDR3 loop spans 14 amino acids. The DNA for the CDR3 is TGCGCCAGCAGCCAAGATGTCTGGTGGGGTGAAGCTTTCTTT. Translating it yields CASSQDVWWGEAFF.

The chain employs TRBV4-1 and TRBJ2-7; 8 nucleotides align to TRBD2. The CDR3 is 16 amino acids. The V gene's germline CDR1 is MGHRA and CDR2 YSYEKL. V shed 1 base, J shed 6 bases, and the junction held 11 bases outside the gene matches. CDR3 amino acids: CASSQVSSGGQSEQYF. The CDR3 DNA sequence: TGCGCCAGCAGCCAAGTCTCTTCGGGAGGGCAGTCCGAGCAGTACTTC.

This chain joins TRBV5-4 and TRBJ2-7; unclear D gene. V gave up 4 bases and J gave up 4 bases, with 24 bases separating them. Germline CDR1 is SGHNT and CDR2 is YYREEE (reference sequence). This CDR3 spans 17 amino acids. CDR3 sequence: CASSPEFGPIREYEQYF. DNA of the CDR3: TGTGCCAGCAGCCCCGAGTTTGGCCCTATTAGGGAATACGAGCAGTACTTC.

The rearrangement joins TRBV19 to TRBJ1-1, with D possibly matching TRBD1 (5 bases). V gave up 9 bases and J gave up 2 bases, with 19 bases separating them. The CDR3 is made up of 15 amino acids. In germline, CDR1 is LNHDA, CDR2 SQIVND (reference sequence). CDR3 in amino acids: CARGGTICSNTEAFF. For the CDR3, the DNA is TGTGCCAGGGGGGGGACGATATGTTCTAACACTGAAGCTTTCTTT.

The chain combines TRBV14 with TRBJ2-7; 7 nucleotides align to TRBD2. The V gene's germline CDR1 is SGHDN and CDR2 FVKESK. With V trimmed by 1 base and J by 5 bases, 11 bases remained unmatched. The CDR3 has 16 residues. The CDR3 sequence is CASSQAVRTRYHEQYF. The CDR3 nucleotides are TGTGCCAGCAGCCAAGCAGTTCGGACTAGATACCACGAGCAGTACTTC.

This chain uses TRBV9 with TRBJ2-5; D uncertain. The CDR3 consists of 15 residues. V gave up 3 bases and J gave up 5 bases, with 17 bases separating them. Germline V CDR1 and CDR2: SGDLS, YYNGEE. The CDR3 region is CASSGGVVWSETQYF. DNA for the CDR3: TGTGCCAGCAGCGGAGGTGTTGTCTGGTCGGAGACCCAGTACTTC.

This clone was found once. CDR3 in amino acids: CASSYREAYNEQFF. The CDR3 nucleotides read TGTGCCAGCAGTTACAGGGAAGCCTACAATGAGCAGTTCTTC. The rearrangement uses TRBV6-5 and TRBJ2-1; D is uncertain. Trimming removed 2 bases from V and 2 bases from J, with 7 bases in between. The CDR3 is made up of 14 amino acids. The germline gives CDR1 MNHEY, CDR2 SVGAGI.

This clone has a handful of counts. This chain joins TRBV7-6 and TRBJ2-7; D remains ambiguous. Germline loops: CDR1 SGHVS, CDR2 FNYEAQ. The CDR3 consists of 13 residues. V shed 1 base and J shed 6 bases, with 10 bases lying between them. The CDR3 is CASSLGLPAEQYF. The CDR3 DNA sequence: TGTGCCAGCAGCTTAGGGCTGCCTGCCGAGCAGTACTTC.

V usage is TRBV4-1 and J usage is TRBJ2-3, with 8 bases matching TRBD2. The CDR3 is 15 amino acids. CDR1 and CDR2 from the germline V gene are MGHRA and YSYEKL. Trimming cost V 7 bases and J 2 bases; bases outside gene matches: 8. Here the CDR3 DNA reads TGCGCCAGCATCCCCCAAGCGGGGGTCACAGATACGCAGTATTTT. It yields the protein CASIPQAGVTDTQYF.

The rearrangement links TRBV28 to TRBJ1-1; maybe TRBD1 (5 bases). Germline loops: CDR1 MDHEN, CDR2 SYDVKM. V was shortened by 5 bases and J by 2 bases, with 15 bases between the two germline ends. The CDR3 is 15 residues long. The CDR3 loop is CASSRIHTGNTEAFF. For the CDR3, the DNA is TGTGCCAGCAGTCGAATCCACACAGGTAACACTGAAGCTTTCTTT.

The chain is built from TRBV10-1 and TRBJ2-7; unclear D gene. Germline V gene data show CDR1 as WNHNN and CDR2 as SYGVQD (reference sequence). The CDR3 sequence is 12 residues long. V gave up 2 bases and J gave up 5 bases, with 7 bases separating them. The CDR3 nucleotides are TGCGCCAGCAGTGAGCCTGGGAACGAGCAGTACTTC. Protein: CASSEPGNEQYF.

The chain has TRBV15 and TRBJ1-2; perhaps TRBD1 as D (5 bases). This CDR3 is 16 amino acids long. Trimming shortened V by 0 bases and J by 4 bases, and 15 bases separated the two germline ends. Germline V gene data show CDR1 as LNHNV and CDR2 as YYDKDF (reference sequence). The CDR3: CATSRDFGQGRYGYTF. CDR3 coding DNA: TGTGCCACCAGCAGAGATTTTGGGCAGGGACGCTATGGCTACACCTTC.

The rearrangement links TRBV5-6 to TRBJ2-3; TRBD2 matches at 8 bases. Trimming took 4 bases from V and 0 from J; bases not matched to a gene: 4. This CDR3 comprises 15 residues. Germline V lookup: CDR1 SGHDT, CDR2 YYEEEE. The CDR3 protein is CASSHTSGSTDTQYF. The CDR3 DNA is TGTGCCAGCAGCCACACTAGCGGTAGCACAGATACGCAGTATTTT.

The genes are TRBV7-9 and TRBJ2-3; 7 nucleotides line up with TRBD1. The length of the CDR3 is 15 residues. Germline V gene data show CDR1 as SEHNR and CDR2 as FQNEAQ (reference sequence). V shed 2 bases and J 5 bases; nucleotides not matched to a gene: 7. The chain's CDR3 is CASSLTQGVEDTQYF. In DNA form, the CDR3 reads TGTGCCAGCAGCTTAACCCAGGGGGTGGAAGATACGCAGTATTTT.

The sample holds a few counts of this clone. This sequence joins TRBV30 and TRBJ1-1, with 9 bases lining up with TRBD1. Germline CDR1 and CDR2: GTSNPN and SVGIG (reference sequence). This CDR3 spans 14 amino acids. The V and J ends lost 5 bases and 0 bases, in that order; junction bases with no gene match: 4. The CDR3 DNA is TGTGCCTGGGACAGGGGGGGTGTGAACACTGAAGCTTTCTTT. Encoded protein: CAWDRGGVNTEAFF.

The chain is built from TRBV5-4 and TRBJ2-7, with D possibly TRBD2 on 6 matching bases. Germline CDR1 and CDR2: SGHNT and YYREEE (reference sequence). Trimming removed 4 bases from V and 1 base from J, with 15 bases in between. The CDR3 length is 15 residues. Here the CDR3 reads CASSRTAEGSYEQYF. The CDR3 nucleotides are TGTGCCAGCAGCCGAACAGCGGAGGGGTCCTACGAGCAGTACTTC.

This chain uses TRBV4-1 with TRBJ2-3; the D call may be TRBD1 or TRBD2 (5 bases each). CDR1 and CDR2 from the germline V gene are MGHRA and YSYEKL. CDR3 length: 15 amino acids. The ends were cut back, 10 bases at V and 1 base at J, with 18 bases in the middle. CDR3 protein: CATSPTRDRTDTQYF. CDR3 DNA sequence: TGCGCCACCTCCCCCACTAGGGACCGCACAGATACGCAGTATTTT.

The chain has TRBV7-9 and TRBJ2-7, with 7 bases lining up with TRBD1. The CDR3 length is 15 residues. Germline loops: CDR1 SEHNR, CDR2 FQNEAQ (reference sequence). Losses at the gene ends were 5 bases for V and 4 bases for J; bases not matched to a gene: 11. The DNA for the CDR3 is TGTGCCAGCAGCCGTACAGGGGAATCCCGTTACGAGCAGTACTTC. Translated, it gives CASSRTGESRYEQYF. The full variable domain, its missing parts supplied by reference TRBV7-9 and TRBJ2-7, is DTGVSQNPRHKITKRGQNVTFRCDPISEHNRLYWYRQTLGQGPEFLTYFQNEAQLEKSRLLSDRFSAERPKGSFSTLEIQRTEQGDSAMYLCASSRTGESRYEQYFGPGTRLTVT.

The chain recombines TRBV30 with TRBJ2-7; 9 nucleotides line up with TRBD1. Losses at the gene ends were 1 base for V and 6 bases for J; bases not matched to a gene: 7. Germline V gives CDR1 GTSNPN, CDR2 SVGIG (reference sequence). CDR3 length: 14 residues. CDR3 in DNA: TGTGCCTGGAGTGCGGGACAGGGTTCGGGCGAGCAGTACTTC. Translation: CAWSAGQGSGEQYF. Using reference TRBV30 and TRBJ2-7 for the parts outside the CDR3, the full variable domain is SQTIHQWPATLVQPVGSPLSLECTVEGTSNPNLYWYRQAAGRGLQLLFYSVGIGQISSEVPQNLSASRPQDRQFILSSKKLLLSDSGFYLCAWSAGQGSGEQYFGPGTRLTVT.

DNA for the CDR3: TGTGCCAGCAGCTTAGGCGGGAGAACCCAGTACTTC. This sequence encodes CASSLGGRTQYF. This chain connects TRBV7-9 to TRBJ2-5; TRBD2 agrees at 7 bases. The germline CDR1 and CDR2 sequences are SEHNR and FQNEAQ (reference sequence). V shed 1 base and J 8 bases; nucleotides not matched to a gene: 1. This CDR3 region has 12 residues.

The chain couples TRBV28 to TRBJ1-2; tentative D call: TRBD1 (5 bases). The CDR3 totals 13 residues. With 2 bases removed from V and 4 bases from J, the gap between germline ends came to 8 bases. Germline CDR1 and CDR2: MDHEN and SYDVKM. The CDR3 loop is CASSLRGVYGYTF. The CDR3 region has the DNA TGTGCCAGCAGTTTAAGAGGGGTCTATGGCTACACCTTC.

The chain recombines TRBV28 with TRBJ2-3; D possibly corresponds to TRBD1 (6 bases). The V gene's germline CDR1 is MDHEN and CDR2 SYDVKM. CDR3 length equals 13 residues. The V and J ends lost 7 bases and 5 bases respectively, with 13 bases between them. The CDR3 DNA sequence: TGTGCCAGCACTGCCAGGGGTGGAGATACGCAGTATTTT. This gives the protein CASTARGGDTQYF.

The rearrangement links TRBV10-3 to TRBJ2-1; D gene unclear. CDR1 is ENHRY, CDR2 SYGVKD, per germline. This CDR3 has 15 amino acids. V lost 0 bases and J lost 4, with 10 bases in between. The CDR3 coding sequence is TGTGCCATCAGTGAGTCTACACTACTTTACAATGAGCAGTTCTTC. Residues: CAISESTLLYNEQFF.